This T cell receptor beta chain was profiled in a study of blood T cell repertoires in COVID-19. The overall study: Both acute and convalescent COVID-19 samples were obtained from the United States, Italy and Spain. Nucleic acid was either cDNA or gDNA, and it came from T cells, B-cell-depleted T cells, or PBMCs.

In the original analysis: Reference gene primer amplification in the assay estimated nucleated cell counts. Profiling relied on immunoSEQ multiplex PCR, and the TCRdb table lists in-frame clones only, not all of them. V and J calls and clone size come straight from that table; D and trimming were deduced from the DNA. In the table there are about 400,000 clones, around 90% of which are singletons. Input material: peripheral blood. This sequence was found in a man aged 40-49 years with acute or convalescent COVID-19.

CDR3 in DNA: TGTGCCAGCAGCTTGGAAGCACAGGGGGCGATGACCTATGGCTACACCTTC. As protein: CASSLEAQGAMTYGYTF. The gene calls are TRBV5-6 and TRBJ1-2; 9 positions match TRBD1. This CDR3 region has 17 residues. Germline V gives CDR1 SGHDT, CDR2 YYEEEE. Unmatched junction bases numbered 10, after V lost 0 bases and J lost 4 bases.